Following are 4 T cell receptor beta chains from one sample sequenced in a study of blood T cell repertoires in COVID-19. This table comes from immunoSEQ multiplex PCR, and its TCRdb copy is limited to in-frame clones, with some not included. The repertoire holds some 130,000 clones, with around 73% as singletons. The sequencing input was peripheral blood. The source is a man aged 60 to 69 who had recovered from COVID-19.

The CDR3 sequence is CASSPFGGESNQPQHF. The DNA of the CDR3 is TGTGCCAGCAGCCCCTTCGGAGGGGAGTCAAATCAGCCCCAGCATTTT. The V gene is TRBV9, the J gene TRBJ1-5; perhaps TRBD1 as D (5 bases). Germline lookup yields CDR1 SGDLS and CDR2 YYNGEE. This CDR3 contains 16 residues. V was shortened by 4 bases and J by 4 bases, with 18 bases between the two germline ends.

The V call is TRBV10-3, the J call TRBJ2-1; 9 bases map to TRBD1. The germline V gene encodes CDR1 ENHRY and CDR2 SYGVKD. This CDR3 is 13 amino acids long. After removal of 8 bases from V and 9 bases from J, the junction contained 8 bases not matched to a gene. The CDR3 coding sequence is TGTGCCATCCGGGACAGGGATAAGGGTGAGCAGTTCTTC. The encoded protein is CAIRDRDKGEQFF.

The V and J genes are TRBV7-2 and TRBJ1-6, with a possible D match to TRBD1 (6 bases). The V end lost 5 bases, the J end lost 5 bases, and 13 bases lay between the germline ends. Germline CDR1 reads SGHTA; CDR2 reads FQGNSA. The CDR3 sequence is 15 residues long. CDR3 sequence (DNA): TGTGCCAGCAGCCTCTCGGGACACAATAATTCACCCCTCCACTTT. Translation: CASSLSGHNNSPLHF.

The rearrangement links TRBV5-1 to TRBJ2-1; 7 bases fit TRBD2. Trimming at V came to 2 bases and at J to 0 bases, leaving 5 bases not matched to a gene. This CDR3 has 16 residues. Germline CDR1 reads SGHRS; CDR2 reads YFSETQ. CDR3 DNA: TGCGCCAGCAGCTTTGTCGCGGGAGCCTCCTACAATGAGCAGTTCTTC. Translation gives CASSFVAGASYNEQFF. Full variable domain (remainder filled in from reference TRBV5-1 and TRBJ2-1): KAGVTQTPRYLIKTRGQQVTLSCSPISGHRSVSWYQQTPGQGLQFLFEYFSETQRNKGNFPGRFSGRQFSNSRSEMNVSTLELGDSALYLCASSFVAGASYNEQFFGPGTRLTVL.